These 20 T cell receptor beta chains were sequenced from one sample in a study of vaccination effects on CD4 cells after COVID-19. The method was immunoSEQ multiplex PCR; TCRdb's version includes in-frame clones alone and lacks a portion of them. The sample records tens of thousands of clones, around 66% being singletons. Sequencing was preceded by expansion of antigen-specific CD4+ T cells with viral peptide pools in the ViraFEST assay. Between days 9 and 10 of culture, CD4+ T cells were separated out. Their specific antigens are unknown. Sequencing was performed on CD4+ T cells from PBMCs cultured with HCoV-229E spike peptides, taken before COVID-19 vaccination. These receptor sequences come from a human donor who received a COVID-19 vaccine.

The CDR3, as DNA: TGTGCCAGCAGTGAAGCCCGATCTCCGTACTTC. Translating it yields CASSEARSPYF. This chain uses TRBV6-1 with TRBJ2-7; no clear D gene. The CDR3 covers 11 residues. The ends were cut back, 0 bases at V and 12 bases at J, with 9 bases in the middle. Germline V gene data show CDR1 as MNHNS and CDR2 as SASEGT.

The chain has TRBV4-2 and TRBJ1-1, with D unresolved. The CDR3 totals 18 residues. Germline V gene data show CDR1 as LGHNA and CDR2 as YNFKEQ. The V end lost 0 bases, the J end lost 5 bases, and 22 bases lay between the germline ends. Here the CDR3 DNA reads TGTGCCAGCAGCCAAGATCGGCGGGGTGGAATCGGGAGGACTGAAGCTTTCTTT. This codes for CASSQDRRGGIGRTEAFF.

V gene TRBV7-9 combines with J gene TRBJ1-2, with D possibly matching TRBD1 (6 bases). The germline V gene has CDR1 SEHNR and CDR2 FQNEAQ (reference sequence). V lost 1 base and J lost 2, with 17 bases in between. The CDR3 loop spans 17 amino acids. The CDR3 DNA follows: TGTGCCAGCAGCTTAGTTCACAGGGCGGACCCCAACTATGGCTACACCTTC. The encoded protein is CASSLVHRADPNYGYTF.

This clone was detected only once. The gene calls are TRBV7-2 and TRBJ2-3, with D perhaps assigned TRBD1 or TRBD2 (5 bases each). The V gene's germline CDR1 is SGHTA and CDR2 FQGNSA. V dropped 1 base and J dropped 2 bases, with 7 bases sitting between them. The CDR3 covers 14 residues. CDR3 sequence reads: CASSLGDDTDTQYF. The DNA for the CDR3 is TGTGCCAGCAGCTTAGGGGACGACACAGATACGCAGTATTTT.

The chain is built from TRBV3-1 (or the pseudogene TRBV3-2) and TRBJ2-3; D call uncertain. Between the trimmed V and J ends, which lost 4 bases and 2 bases, there was a span of 4 bases. This CDR3 has 12 residues. The germline gives CDR1 LGHDT, CDR2 YNNKEL (reference sequence). The CDR3, as DNA: TGTGCCAGCAGCCCCTACACAGATACGCAGTATTTT. Translation gives CASSPYTDTQYF.

Relative to its sample, this clone is medium-sized (0.01 to 0.1%). This chain connects TRBV7-9 to TRBJ2-5; weak D call: TRBD2 (5 bases). The CDR3 has 14 amino acids. The germline V gene encodes CDR1 SEHNR and CDR2 FQNEAQ (reference sequence). The V and J ends lost 1 base and 6 bases respectively, with 12 bases between them. The DNA of the CDR3 is TGTGCCAGCAGCTTAGATCTCGGGGTGCAGACCCAGTACTTC. Its protein product is CASSLDLGVQTQYF.

This clone is a singleton in its sample. The V and J genes are TRBV6-4 and TRBJ1-2, with D tentatively TRBD1 (5 bases). The CDR3 is made up of 13 amino acids. The V and J ends lost 3 bases and 5 bases respectively, with 10 bases between them. CDR1 and CDR2 (germline): MRHNA, SNTAGT. This CDR3 is CASSESGTYGYTF. The CDR3 nucleotides read TGTGCCAGCAGTGAAAGCGGGACTTATGGCTACACCTTC.

This clone is a singleton in its sample. The chain recombines TRBV19 with TRBJ2-1; the match to TRBD2 covers 11 bases. CDR3 length: 14 amino acids. Germline V gives CDR1 LNHDA, CDR2 SQIVND (reference sequence). The V segment lost 10 bases and the J segment 6 bases; nucleotides outside the gene matches: 8. CDR3 in amino acids: CATLAGGPSNEQFF. In DNA form, the CDR3 reads TGTGCCACATTAGCGGGAGGGCCTTCCAATGAGCAGTTCTTC.

The chain uses TRBV9 and TRBJ2-3; no clear D. Germline V lookup: CDR1 SGDLS, CDR2 YYNGEE. This CDR3 has 15 residues. The V gene lost 3 bases and the J gene lost 3 bases, with 14 bases spanning the gap. CDR3 sequence: CASSGGSIVTDTQYF. For the CDR3, the DNA is TGTGCCAGCAGCGGCGGATCTATAGTTACAGATACGCAGTATTTT.

The V call is TRBV5-1, the J call TRBJ2-5; D is uncertain. Trimming left V 4 bases short and J 4 bases short, with 11 bases between. Germline CDR1 and CDR2: SGHRS and YFSETQ. The CDR3 is 13 amino acids. The CDR3 coding sequence is TGCGCCAGCAGCCTTACGGGTCTAGAGACCCAGTACTTC. Protein product: CASSLTGLETQYF.

The table lists this clone with a count of one. The chain joins TRBV5-1 to TRBJ2-1; TRBD2 matches 9 bases. This CDR3 is 17 amino acids long. CDR1 and CDR2 from the germline V gene are SGHRS and YFSETQ. V shed 4 bases and J 0 bases; nucleotides not matched to a gene: 8. CDR3 DNA: TGCGCCAGCAGCGGGGCGGGGGGGCAGATCTCCTACAATGAGCAGTTCTTC. Its translation: CASSGAGGQISYNEQFF.

The chain carries TRBV6-5 and TRBJ1-2; possibly TRBD1 for D (6 bases). Germline loops: CDR1 MNHEY, CDR2 SVGAGI. V dropped 4 bases and J dropped 8 bases, with 11 bases sitting between them. The CDR3 covers 12 residues. DNA for the CDR3: TGTGCCAGCAGTTCAGGGGTTCTCGGCTACACCTTC. Translation: CASSSGVLGYTF.

This rearrangement joins TRBV19 to TRBJ2-1; D assignment may be TRBD1 or TRBD2 (6 bases each). CDR3 size: 14 residues. The germline V and J ends were trimmed by 9 bases and 3 bases, with 15 bases remaining between them. The germline V gene has CDR1 LNHDA and CDR2 SQIVND (reference sequence). The CDR3 nucleotides read TGTGCCAGCGAACGGGGGCGGGGCTACAATGAGCAGTTCTTC. The encoded protein is CASERGRGYNEQFF.

The chain links TRBV5-1 to TRBJ2-7; D gene unclear. This CDR3 is 16 amino acids long. Germline V CDR1 and CDR2: SGHRS, YFSETQ. V gave up 2 bases and J gave up 6 bases, with 21 bases separating them. The CDR3 DNA is TGCGCCAGCAGCTTCGATGGCCCGATCGGTGGGCGCGAGCAGTACTTC. Its protein product is CASSFDGPIGGREQYF.

The chain joins TRBV7-8 to TRBJ1-1, with 8 bases identical to TRBD1. This CDR3 comprises 15 residues. Trimming cost V 1 base and J 4 bases; bases outside gene matches: 5. Per germline, CDR1 SGHVS and CDR2 FQNEAQ. The CDR3 coding sequence is TGTGCCAGCAGCTTAGGGACAGGGAGGAGCACTGAAGCTTTCTTT. It encodes CASSLGTGRSTEAFF.

This clone appeared a single time. The chain couples TRBV3-1 (or the pseudogene TRBV3-2) to TRBJ2-1; 10 bases agree with TRBD2. CDR3 size: 16 residues. Trimming cost V 1 base and J 5 bases; bases outside gene matches: 5. Germline V CDR1 and CDR2: LGHDT, YNNKEL (reference sequence). The CDR3 coding sequence is TGTGCCAGCAGCCAAGGGTCAGCGGGGGGGAACAATGAGCAGTTCTTC. Residues: CASSQGSAGGNNEQFF.

This sequence joins TRBV7-6 and TRBJ2-1, with D perhaps matching TRBD2 (5 bases). Germline CDR1 reads SGHVS; CDR2 reads FNYEAQ. The CDR3 has 17 amino acids. Trimming removed 1 base from V and 6 bases from J, with 19 bases in between. CDR3 loop: CASSLDHNARAVNEQFF. CDR3 in DNA: TGTGCCAGCAGCTTAGACCATAATGCGAGGGCGGTCAATGAGCAGTTCTTC.

The chain combines TRBV29-1 with TRBJ2-2; D not certain. Germline V CDR1 and CDR2: SQVTM, ANQGSEA. The CDR3 covers 13 residues. Trimming removed 6 bases at V and 4 bases at J, with 12 bases between. CDR3 region: CSVKTFSTGELFF. CDR3 nucleotide sequence: TGCAGCGTGAAGACATTCTCCACCGGGGAGCTGTTTTTT.

This clone is judged medium-sized. Here the CDR3 reads CASSEDYLSTDTQYF. Written as DNA, the CDR3 is TGTGCCAGCTCAGAGGACTACCTCAGCACAGATACGCAGTATTTT. The J gene is TRBJ2-3, the V gene TRBV18, with D possibly TRBD2 on 6 matching bases. This CDR3 has 15 residues. The germline CDR1 and CDR2 sequences are KGHSH and LQKENI. V was clipped by 5 bases and J by 0 bases, with 12 bases between them.

This chain uses TRBV29-1 with TRBJ2-6; no clear D. The V end lost 0 bases, the J end lost 5 bases, and 5 bases lay between the germline ends. The CDR3 runs to 13 residues. From germline, CDR1 is SQVTM and CDR2 ANQGSEA. DNA for the CDR3: TGCAGCGTTGAAGATGGCAGGGCCAACGTCCTGACTTTC. Translating it yields CSVEDGRANVLTF.